Listed below are T cell receptor beta chains from one sample, sequenced in a study of T cells in Graves' hyperthyroidism and ophthalmopathy. MiXCR, run by TCRdb on the multiplex PCR reads, gives a single entry per CDR3 protein. The sample consists of approximately 380,000 distinct CDR3 sequences, about a fifth of them appearing once. Input material: blood. All receptors come from a woman between 18 and 30 years old with Graves' hyperthyroidism. CDR3s include the opening cysteine and the closing phenylalanine or tryptophan. Each record gives: D gene, V gene, J gene, clone size, CDR3 length, CDR3 protein, CDR3 DNA. A D gene is named only where the DNA matches it firmly. For some rows the clone size is stated as once, few or many, or as a class when expanded; others skip it.

d_gene: -
v_gene: TRBV6-1
j_gene: TRBJ1-6
abundance: few
len: 15
CDR3aa: CASRDDWVYNSPLHF
CDR3nt: TGTGCCAGCAGGGACGATTGGGTATATAATTCACCCCTCCACTTT

d_gene: -
v_gene: TRBV19
j_gene: TRBJ1-2
abundance: many
len: 12
CDR3aa: CASSIAGYGYTF
CDR3nt: TGTGCCAGTAGTATTGCGGGCTATGGCTACACCTTC

d_gene: -
v_gene: TRBV6-5
j_gene: TRBJ2-2
abundance: many
len: 13
CDR3aa: CASLAVWAGELFF
CDR3nt: TGTGCCAGCTTAGCGGTCTGGGCCGGGGAGCTGTTTTTT

d_gene: -
v_gene: TRBV24-1
j_gene: TRBJ2-2
abundance: -
len: 14
CDR3aa: CATSDPLNTGELFF
CDR3nt: TGTGCCACCAGTGATCCTCTCAACACCGGGGAGCTGTTTTTT

d_gene: -
v_gene: TRBV29-1
j_gene: TRBJ1-2
abundance: once
len: 10
CDR3aa: CSVVIGGYTF
CDR3nt: TGCAGCGTTGTAATTGGCGGCTACACCTTC

d_gene: -
v_gene: TRBV11-2
j_gene: TRBJ2-5
abundance: many
len: 13
CDR3aa: CASSPRGRLTQYF
CDR3nt: TGTGCCAGCAGCCCCCGGGGCCGTCTGACCCAGTACTTC

d_gene: -
v_gene: TRBV11-2
j_gene: TRBJ2-5
abundance: -
len: 17
CDR3aa: CASSPPFWARGGETQYF
CDR3nt: TGTGCCAGCAGCCCCCCTTTCTGGGCTAGGGGTGGAGAGACCCAGTACTTC

d_gene: TRBD1
v_gene: TRBV28
j_gene: TRBJ1-2
abundance: many
len: 14
CDR3aa: CASTGTVDNYGYTF
CDR3nt: TGTGCCAGCACGGGGACAGTGGATAACTATGGCTACACCTTC

d_gene: -
v_gene: TRBV4-1
j_gene: TRBJ2-5
abundance: few
len: 15
CDR3aa: CASSSSPTGQETQYF
CDR3nt: TGCGCCAGCAGCTCCTCCCCGACGGGTCAAGAGACCCAGTACTTC

d_gene: -
v_gene: TRBV5-1
j_gene: TRBJ2-2
abundance: -
len: 14
CDR3aa: CASSDSPTQTRLFF
CDR3nt: TGCGCCAGCAGCGACTCCCCCACTCAGACAAGGCTGTTTTTT

d_gene: TRBD2
v_gene: TRBV6-2/TRBV6-3
j_gene: TRBJ2-7
abundance: -
len: 13
CDR3aa: CASSPRLADEQYF
CDR3nt: TGTGCCAGCAGCCCCCGACTAGCGGACGAGCAGTACTTC

d_gene: -
v_gene: TRBV4-1
j_gene: TRBJ2-7
abundance: -
len: 13
CDR3aa: CASRDPVTYEQYF
CDR3nt: TGCGCCTCCAGGGACCCGGTTACTTACGAGCAGTACTTC

d_gene: TRBD1
v_gene: TRBV29-1
j_gene: TRBJ2-2
abundance: -
len: 17
CDR3aa: CSVPGTGGAGGTGELFF
CDR3nt: TGCAGCGTTCCCGGGACAGGGGGCGCCGGCGGCACCGGGGAGCTGTTTTTT

d_gene: TRBD1
v_gene: TRBV5-1
j_gene: TRBJ1-2
abundance: few
len: 14
CDR3aa: CASSPGTVTYGYTF
CDR3nt: TGCGCCAGCAGCCCCGGGACAGTAACATATGGCTACACCTTC

d_gene: TRBD1
v_gene: TRBV7-9
j_gene: TRBJ1-1
abundance: -
len: 14
CDR3aa: CASSSLDRGAEAFF
CDR3nt: TGTGCCAGCAGTTCCCTGGACAGGGGCGCCGAAGCTTTCTTT

d_gene: -
v_gene: TRBV15
j_gene: TRBJ1-3
abundance: many
len: 12
CDR3aa: CATSRDGNTIYF
CDR3nt: TGTGCCACCAGCAGAGATGGAAACACCATATATTTT

d_gene: TRBD2
v_gene: TRBV11-2
j_gene: TRBJ2-2
abundance: once
len: 17
CDR3aa: CASSPPGSGGYTGELFF
CDR3nt: TGTGCCAGCAGCCCTCCGGGTAGCGGGGGTTACACCGGGGAGCTGTTTTTT

d_gene: -
v_gene: TRBV20-1
j_gene: TRBJ1-2
abundance: many
len: 13
CDR3aa: CSARDGRAHGYTF
CDR3nt: TGCAGTGCTAGAGATGGCAGGGCGCACGGCTACACCTTC

d_gene: -
v_gene: TRBV19
j_gene: TRBJ1-2
abundance: -
len: 11
CDR3aa: CASRGGHGYTF
CDR3nt: TGTGCCAGTAGGGGGGGGCATGGCTACACCTTC

d_gene: TRBD1
v_gene: TRBV6-2/TRBV6-3
j_gene: TRBJ2-5
abundance: many
len: 15
CDR3aa: CATRDGTAGQETQYF
CDR3nt: TGTGCCACCCGGGATGGGACAGCAGGCCAAGAGACCCAGTACTTC

d_gene: TRBD2
v_gene: TRBV27
j_gene: TRBJ2-7
abundance: many
len: 15
CDR3aa: CASRPAAGGTYEQYF
CDR3nt: TGTGCCAGCAGACCAGCGGCGGGGGGCACCTACGAGCAGTACTTC

d_gene: -
v_gene: TRBV27
j_gene: TRBJ1-3
abundance: many
len: 13
CDR3aa: CASSFTAGNTIYF
CDR3nt: TGTGCCAGCAGTTTTACAGCTGGAAACACCATATATTTT

d_gene: TRBD1
v_gene: TRBV5-1
j_gene: TRBJ2-7
abundance: once
len: 15
CDR3aa: CASSLTGQVFYEQYF
CDR3nt: TGCGCCAGCAGCCTCACGGGACAGGTGTTCTACGAGCAGTACTTC

d_gene: -
v_gene: TRBV6-5
j_gene: TRBJ1-2
abundance: many
len: 13
CDR3aa: CASSYTGAYGYTF
CDR3nt: TGTGCCAGCAGTTACACCGGCGCGTACGGCTACACCTTC

d_gene: -
v_gene: TRBV27
j_gene: TRBJ1-5
abundance: many
len: 16
CDR3aa: CASSLREPRSNQPQHF
CDR3nt: TGTGCCAGCAGTTTAAGGGAACCTAGGAGCAATCAGCCCCAGCATTTT

d_gene: -
v_gene: TRBV3-1
j_gene: TRBJ1-2
abundance: many
len: 13
CDR3aa: CASSQDDPGGYTF
CDR3nt: TGTGCCAGCAGCCAAGATGATCCGGGTGGCTACACCTTC

d_gene: -
v_gene: TRBV6-8
j_gene: TRBJ1-1
abundance: many
len: 16
CDR3aa: CASSGRRRRLWTEAFF
CDR3nt: TGTGCCAGCAGCGGCCGGCGACGGCGTCTCTGGACTGAAGCTTTCTTT

d_gene: -
v_gene: TRBV6-1
j_gene: TRBJ2-7
abundance: many
len: 14
CDR3aa: CASRKLDSRYEQYF
CDR3nt: TGTGCCAGCAGGAAGTTGGACAGTCGCTACGAGCAGTACTTC

d_gene: -
v_gene: TRBV7-9
j_gene: TRBJ2-5
abundance: many
len: 13
CDR3aa: CASNFRFGETQYF
CDR3nt: TGTGCCAGCAACTTCCGGTTCGGAGAGACCCAGTACTTC

d_gene: TRBD1
v_gene: TRBV6-1
j_gene: TRBJ2-5
abundance: -
len: 17
CDR3aa: CASSAGTGFFSRETQYF
CDR3nt: TGTGCCAGCAGTGCCGGGACAGGGTTTTTCTCCAGGGAGACCCAGTACTTC

d_gene: TRBD2
v_gene: TRBV9
j_gene: TRBJ2-2
abundance: many
len: 16
CDR3aa: CASSPRLAGSAGELFF
CDR3nt: TGTGCCAGCAGCCCACGACTAGCGGGGAGCGCCGGGGAGCTGTTTTTT

d_gene: -
v_gene: TRBV7-2
j_gene: TRBJ2-5
abundance: many
len: 15
CDR3aa: CASSLSQQDERTQYF
CDR3nt: TGTGCCAGCAGCTTATCGCAGCAGGACGAGCGGACCCAGTACTTC

d_gene: TRBD1
v_gene: TRBV28
j_gene: TRBJ1-1
abundance: many
len: 14
CDR3aa: CASSRIQGMAEAFF
CDR3nt: TGTGCCAGCAGTAGGATACAGGGGATGGCTGAAGCTTTCTTT

d_gene: -
v_gene: TRBV5-1
j_gene: TRBJ2-5
abundance: many
len: 13
CDR3aa: CASSFLPRETQYF
CDR3nt: TGCGCCAGCAGCTTCCTGCCCAGGGAGACCCAGTACTTC

d_gene: -
v_gene: TRBV6-1
j_gene: TRBJ2-7
abundance: many
len: 15
CDR3aa: CASSPISRSSYEQYF
CDR3nt: TGTGCCAGCAGTCCCATTAGTCGAAGCTCCTACGAGCAGTACTTC

d_gene: TRBD2
v_gene: TRBV12-3/TRBV12-4
j_gene: TRBJ2-7
abundance: -
len: 13
CDR3aa: CASRLLAGGEQYF
CDR3nt: TGTGCCAGCAGGCTCCTAGCGGGGGGAGAGCAGTACTTC

d_gene: -
v_gene: TRBV6-1
j_gene: TRBJ2-7
abundance: many
len: 15
CDR3aa: CASSDRRQASYEQYF
CDR3nt: TGTGCCAGCAGCGACCGCAGACAGGCTTCCTACGAGCAGTACTTC